This T cell receptor beta chain stems from a study of blood T cell dynamics during melanoma immunotherapy. Some clones are missing from TCRdb's copy, which holds only in-frame ones; the method was immunoSEQ multiplex PCR. The sample has more than 10,000 clones, 91% seen once. Germline CDR1 reads PRHDT; CDR2 reads FYEKMQ (reference sequence). Trimming removed 4 bases from V and 4 bases from J, with 13 bases in between. This CDR3 has 14 residues. Time point described: week 3, after first cycle of checkpoint inhibitor. No patient had earlier systemic cancer treatment, concurrent immunosuppressants, or another active cancer.

The chain recombines TRBV13 with TRBJ1-1; tentative D call: TRBD1 (5 bases). This TCR came from a human donor with melanoma. Sample: effector memory CD8+ T cells from blood, taken from a patient treated with checkpoint blockade. CDR3 bases: TGTGCCAGCAGCTCCCAGGGTAGGAGCACTGAAGCTTTCTTT. As protein: CASSSQGRSTEAFF.